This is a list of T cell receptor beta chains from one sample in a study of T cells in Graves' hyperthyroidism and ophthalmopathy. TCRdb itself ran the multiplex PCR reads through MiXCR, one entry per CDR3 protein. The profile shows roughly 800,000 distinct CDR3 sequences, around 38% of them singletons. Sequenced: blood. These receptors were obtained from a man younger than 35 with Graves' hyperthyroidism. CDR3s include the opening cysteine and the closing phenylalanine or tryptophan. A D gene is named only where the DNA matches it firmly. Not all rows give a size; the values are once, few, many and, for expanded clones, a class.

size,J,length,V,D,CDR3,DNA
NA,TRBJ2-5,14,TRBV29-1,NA,CASSWTPIQETQYF,TGTGCCAGCAGTTGGACACCTATCCAAGAGACCCAGTACTTC
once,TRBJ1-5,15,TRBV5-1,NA,CASSLAGNGNQPQHF,TGCGCCAGCAGCTTGGCTGGGAACGGTAATCAGCCCCAGCATTTT
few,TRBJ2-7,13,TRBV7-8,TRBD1,CASSQGAVNEQYF,TGTGCCAGCAGCCAGGGGGCCGTCAACGAGCAGTACTTC
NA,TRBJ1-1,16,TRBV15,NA,CATSSLGTTANTEAFF,TGTGCCACCAGCAGCTTGGGTACGACAGCTAACACTGAAGCTTTCTTT
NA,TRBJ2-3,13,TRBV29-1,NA,CSVGGVTTDTQYF,TGCAGCGTTGGCGGCGTCACCACAGATACGCAGTATTTT
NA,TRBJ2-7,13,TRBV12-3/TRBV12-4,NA,CASTGTAAYEQYF,TGTGCCAGCACCGGGACGGCCGCCTACGAGCAGTACTTC
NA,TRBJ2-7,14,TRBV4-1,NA,CASSQDVQVGGLYF,TGCGCCAGCAGCCAAGATGTCCAGGTTGGAGGGCTGTACTTC
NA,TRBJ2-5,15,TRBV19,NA,CASSIVTGGGKTQYF,TGTGCCAGTAGTATAGTTACAGGGGGAGGGAAGACCCAGTACTTC
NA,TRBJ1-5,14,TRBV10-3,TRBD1,CAISKTGYSQPQHF,TGTGCCATCAGTAAGACAGGGTACAGTCAGCCCCAGCATTTT
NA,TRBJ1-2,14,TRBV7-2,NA,CASSSVADNYGYTF,TGTGCCAGCAGCTCAGTCGCGGATAACTATGGCTACACCTTC
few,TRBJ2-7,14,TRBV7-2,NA,CASSQEHSGGEQYF,TGTGCCAGCAGCCAAGAGCATAGCGGCGGCGAGCAGTACTTC
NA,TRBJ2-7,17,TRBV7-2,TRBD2,CASSLHPRTSDSYEQYF,TGTGCCAGCAGCTTACACCCAAGGACTAGCGATTCCTACGAGCAGTACTTC
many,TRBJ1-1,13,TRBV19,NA,CASSLTESTEAFF,TGTGCCAGTAGCCTGACAGAGTCCACTGAAGCTTTCTTT
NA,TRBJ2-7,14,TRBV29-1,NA,CSASSQVSRDEQYF,TGCAGCGCCAGCAGCCAGGTCTCCCGGGACGAGCAGTACTTC
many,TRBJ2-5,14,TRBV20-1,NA,CSAAWRQLEETQYF,TGCAGTGCTGCTTGGCGGCAACTTGAAGAGACCCAGTACTTC
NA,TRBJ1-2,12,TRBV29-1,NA,CSVEVTGYGYTF,TGCAGCGTTGAGGTGACAGGCTATGGCTACACCTTC
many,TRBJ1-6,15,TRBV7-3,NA,CASSSRGASNSPLHF,TGTGCCAGCAGCTCTCGTGGGGCCTCTAATTCACCCCTCCACTTT
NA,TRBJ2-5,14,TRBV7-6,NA,CASSPQILGETQYF,TGTGCCAGCAGCCCCCAGATACTGGGAGAGACCCAGTACTTC
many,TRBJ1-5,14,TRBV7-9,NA,CASSLSRVGQPQHF,TGTGCCAGCAGCTTAAGTAGGGTGGGACAGCCCCAGCATTTT
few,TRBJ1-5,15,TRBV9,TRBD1,CASSLDDRGGQPQHF,TGTGCCAGCAGCTTAGACGACAGGGGAGGGCAGCCCCAGCATTTT
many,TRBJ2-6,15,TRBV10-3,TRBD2,CAISEAGSGANVLTF,TGTGCCATCAGTGAAGCGGGGTCTGGGGCCAACGTCCTGACTTTC
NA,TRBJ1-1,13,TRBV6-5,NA,CASSYSGSPEAFF,TGTGCCAGCAGTTACTCTGGTTCCCCTGAAGCTTTCTTT
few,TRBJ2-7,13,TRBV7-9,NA,CASSHAFQSEQYF,TGTGCCAGCAGCCACGCCTTCCAGTCGGAGCAGTACTTC
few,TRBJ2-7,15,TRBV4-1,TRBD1,CASSQTGGRDYEQYF,TGCGCCAGCAGCCAAACAGGGGGAAGAGACTACGAGCAGTACTTC
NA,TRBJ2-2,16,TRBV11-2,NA,CASTSRRGTNTGELFF,TGTGCCAGCACCTCCCGGAGAGGGACAAACACCGGGGAGCTGTTTTTT
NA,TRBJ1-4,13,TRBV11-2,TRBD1,CASSFGQDEKLFF,TGTGCCAGCAGCTTTGGACAGGATGAAAAACTGTTTTTT
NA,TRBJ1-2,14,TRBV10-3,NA,CAIREAEVNYGYTF,TGTGCCATCCGGGAGGCAGAGGTTAACTATGGCTACACCTTC
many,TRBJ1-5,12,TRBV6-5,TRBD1,CASGQGAQPQHF,TGTGCCAGCGGACAGGGCGCCCAGCCCCAGCATTTT
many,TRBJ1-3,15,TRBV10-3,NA,CAISEHTSSGNTIYF,TGTGCCATCAGTGAACACACAAGCTCTGGAAACACCATATATTTT
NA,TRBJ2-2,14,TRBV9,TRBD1,CASSTGGGTGELFF,TGTGCCAGCAGCACAGGGGGCGGCACCGGGGAGCTGTTTTTT
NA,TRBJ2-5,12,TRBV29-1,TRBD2,CSVGTSGETQYF,TGCAGCGTTGGAACTAGCGGAGAGACCCAGTACTTC
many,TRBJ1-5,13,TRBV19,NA,CASNRGLNQPQHF,TGTGCCAGTAACCGGGGCTTGAATCAGCCCCAGCATTTT
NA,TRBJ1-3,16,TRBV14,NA,CASSQSAGRERNTIYF,TGTGCCAGCAGCCAAAGCGCCGGACGGGAGAGGAACACCATATATTTT